This T cell receptor beta chain was found in a study of OX40 agonist ivuxolimab in advanced cancers. Findings and caveats of the study: Low normalized T-cell clonal expansion also characterized some of the nonresponders.

Produced via immunoSEQ multiplex PCR; TCRdb's table is partial and in-frame only. This sample has tens of thousands of clones, with 85% found just once. In germline, CDR1 is LNHDA, CDR2 SQIVND (reference sequence). CDR3 length: 17 amino acids. Trimming cost V 7 bases and J 2 bases; bases outside gene matches: 14. With regard to this clone: Its target is not known.

The TCR comes from an adult with an advanced solid tumor such as melanoma, head and neck, liver or kidney cancer. Here the sequenced sample was CD4+ or CD8+ T cells sorted from blood, taken in a trial of the OX40 agonist ivuxolimab. The chain uses TRBV19 and TRBJ1-5; 7 bases line up with TRBD1. This CDR3 reads CASTDPGRGGGNQPQHF. CDR3 bases: TGTGCCAGTACCGATCCTGGGAGAGGGGGCGGCAATCAGCCCCAGCATTTT.